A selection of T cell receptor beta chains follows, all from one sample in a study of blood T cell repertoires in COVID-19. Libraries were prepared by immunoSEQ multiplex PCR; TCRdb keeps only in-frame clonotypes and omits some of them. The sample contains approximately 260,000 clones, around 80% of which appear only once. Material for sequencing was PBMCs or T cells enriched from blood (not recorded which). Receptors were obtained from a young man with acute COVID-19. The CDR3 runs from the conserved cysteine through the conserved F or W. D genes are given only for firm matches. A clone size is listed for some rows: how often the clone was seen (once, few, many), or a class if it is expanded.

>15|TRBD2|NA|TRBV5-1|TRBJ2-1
TGCGCCAGCGGAATCCTAGCGGGGGGGAACAATGAGCAGTTCTTC
CASGILAGGNNEQFF
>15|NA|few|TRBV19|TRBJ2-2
TGTGCCAGTAGTATGAGCGACGGGAACACCGGGGAGCTGTTTTTT
CASSMSDGNTGELFF
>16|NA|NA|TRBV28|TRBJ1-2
TGTGCCAGCAGCCCTTCCCTCCGGACAGATAACTATGGCTACACCTTC
CASSPSLRTDNYGYTF
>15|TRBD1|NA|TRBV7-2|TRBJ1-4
TGTGCCAGCAGCTATAACAGGGGGCTTAATGAAAAACTGTTTTTT
CASSYNRGLNEKLFF
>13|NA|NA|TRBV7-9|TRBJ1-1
TGTGCCAGCAGCATATACCCTAAGACTGAAGCTTTCTTT
CASSIYPKTEAFF
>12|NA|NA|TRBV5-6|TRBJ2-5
TGTGCCAGCAGCTTATTCCGGGAGACCCAGTACTTC
CASSLFRETQYF
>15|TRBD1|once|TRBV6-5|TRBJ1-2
TGTGCCAGCAGTAATCACAGGGGGCCGAAATATGGCTACACCTTC
CASSNHRGPKYGYTF
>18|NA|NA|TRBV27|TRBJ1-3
TGTGCCAGCAGCCTAGTCGGCGGGGGGGCTAACTCTGGAAACACCATATATTTT
CASSLVGGGANSGNTIYF
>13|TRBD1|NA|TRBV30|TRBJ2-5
TGTGCCTGGAGGGCAGGGGGCGGAGAGACCCAGTACTTC
CAWRAGGGETQYF
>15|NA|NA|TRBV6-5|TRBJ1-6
TGTGCCAGCAGCAATAATCGGGTCTATAATTCACCCCTCCACTTT
CASSNNRVYNSPLHF
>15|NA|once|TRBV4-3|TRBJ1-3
TGCGCCAGCAGCCCTACCACAGGTCCCCGAAACACCATATATTTT
CASSPTTGPRNTIYF
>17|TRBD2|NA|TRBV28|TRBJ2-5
TGTGCCAGCAGTATACGACTAGCGGGGGGCCTCAAAGAGACCCAGTACTTC
CASSIRLAGGLKETQYF